The 7 T cell receptor beta chains given below trace back to one sample, sequenced in a study of technical replicates of blood from a handful of donors (dated by TCRdb to 2015 to 2018). The method was the immunoSEQ multiplex PCR assay. In TCRdb, the immuneACCESS table is reduced to in-frame sequences with V and J assigned. These tables do not hold every clone; where another copy was compared, an unresolved V gene accounts for under half, and the others remain unexplained. For this sample the table gives roughly 100,000 clones, of which about 95% were detected only once. Of the sample, approximately 0.35% falls within the top ten clones. Sequenced: T cells isolated from PBMCs. The receptor set was obtained from a human donor in good health.

The chain carries TRBV18 and TRBJ2-1, with D perhaps matching TRBD2 (6 bases). Per germline, CDR1 KGHSH and CDR2 LQKENI. V was trimmed by 4 bases and J by 1 base, leaving 17 bases between them. This CDR3 comprises 17 residues. CDR3 nucleotides: TGTGCCAGCTCACGCCTCCCCGTTGGGAGGTCCTACAATGAGCAGTTCTTC. It encodes CASSRLPVGRSYNEQFF.

A single count supports this clone. At one of its ends the junction is not consistent with the germline gene, which may arise from a read error. V usage is TRBV11-2 and J usage is TRBJ2-7; 7 bases match TRBD1. Germline V gives CDR1 SGHAT, CDR2 FQNNGV. CDR3 size: 15 residues. For the CDR3, the DNA is TGTGCCAGCAGCCTTTCCGGGGACAGCTCCCACGAGCAGTACTTC. Encoded protein: CASSLSGDSSHEQYF.

The V call is TRBV10-3, the J call TRBJ2-7, with D maybe TRBD2 (6 bases). The CDR3 covers 16 residues. V lost 4 bases and J 4 bases, leaving 20 bases between the germline ends. CDR1 ENHRY and CDR2 SYGVKD come from the germline V gene. The CDR3 spells CAISGSLTGTYYEQYF. The CDR3 region has the DNA TGTGCCATCAGTGGGAGCCTCACCGGGACTTATTACGAGCAGTACTTC.

V and J are TRBV19 and TRBJ2-7; perhaps TRBD2 as D (6 bases). The germline V gene has CDR1 LNHDA and CDR2 SQIVND (reference sequence). V was shortened by 0 bases and J by 3 bases, with 12 bases between the two germline ends. This CDR3 comprises 15 residues. CDR3 nucleotide sequence: TGTGCCAGTAGTATAGAACGGGAGAAGAGCTACGAGCAGTACTTC. This codes for CASSIEREKSYEQYF.

The rearrangement uses TRBV5-1 and TRBJ2-7; D may be TRBD1 (6 bases). Germline V gene data show CDR1 as SGHRS and CDR2 as YFSETQ. The CDR3 is 15 amino acids. Trimming took off 4 bases at V and 2 bases at J, with 16 bases between the two ends. The CDR3 DNA sequence: TGCGCCAGCAGCGACCTAACAGGGTTGCCCTACGAGCAGTACTTC. It specifies CASSDLTGLPYEQYF.

V and J are TRBV7-6 and TRBJ1-1; 9 nucleotides line up with TRBD1. Germline V gene sequence: CDR1 SGHVS, CDR2 FNYEAQ. The CDR3 has 17 amino acids. V lost 1 base, J lost 3 bases, and 9 bases stayed unmatched. The CDR3 loop is CASSLVGGTGLDTEAFF. The CDR3 bases are TGTGCCAGCAGCTTAGTGGGGGGGACAGGGTTGGACACTGAAGCTTTCTTT. Full variable domain (rest looked up from reference TRBV7-6 and TRBJ1-1): GAGVSQSPRYKVTKRGQDVALRCDPISGHVSLYWYRQALGQGPEFLTYFNYEAQQDKSGLPNDRFSAERPEGSISTLTIQRTEQRDSAMYRCASSLVGGTGLDTEAFFGQGTRLTVV.

The V gene is TRBV19, the J gene TRBJ2-7; D call uncertain. CDR1 is LNHDA and CDR2 is SQIVND in the germline V gene (reference sequence). This CDR3 comprises 13 residues. Trimming pared 4 bases from V and 1 base from J, leaving 8 bases between. The CDR3 bases are TGTGCCAGTAGTACGCAGGCGTCCTACGAGCAGTACTTC. As protein: CASSTQASYEQYF.